These T cell receptor beta chains were read from a single sample in a study of shared clonotypes between healthy human individuals. Assay used: immunoSEQ multiplex PCR; TCRdb lists only in-frame clones, some missing. Here the sample spans some 2,500,000 clones, approximately 90% being singletons. The source material was naive CD4+ T cells from PBMCs. All receptors derive from a man between 18 and 35 years old in good health. Some clones in this sample may be carry-over from other donors' samples. Each CDR3 is given with its conserved first and last residue. A D gene is named only where the DNA matches it firmly. Where a row states a size, it is once, few, many or the class of an expanded clone; other rows omit it.

V	size	J	D	CDR3	DNA
TRBV10-1	few	TRBJ2-7	TRBD1	CASRIPGGSWEQYF	TGCGCCAGCAGGATTCCAGGGGGATCGTGGGAGCAGTACTTC
TRBV4-2	NA	TRBJ2-1	TRBD2	CASSRLGTSGGRFSYNEQFF	TGTGCCAGCAGCCGCCTCGGGACTAGCGGGGGCAGATTCTCCTACAATGAGCAGTTCTTC
TRBV2	NA	TRBJ2-5	NA	CASRVQGPETQYF	TGTGCCAGCAGGGTACAGGGTCCGGAGACCCAGTACTTC
TRBV4-1	NA	TRBJ2-2	NA	CASSPVVVQGSGVTGELFF	TGCGCCAGCAGCCCAGTGGTGGTACAGGGAAGTGGGGTAACCGGGGAGCTGTTTTTT
TRBV19	NA	TRBJ2-7	NA	CASSIQGGHEQYF	TGTGCCAGTAGTATACAGGGGGGCCACGAGCAGTACTTC
TRBV6-6	NA	TRBJ1-3	NA	CASRPRSGGNTIYF	TGTGCCAGCCGCCCCAGGAGTGGGGGAAACACCATATATTTT
TRBV28	once	TRBJ1-1	NA	CASSPSTEAFF	TGTGCCAGCAGCCCTTCCACTGAAGCTTTCTTT
TRBV5-1	NA	TRBJ2-7	NA	CASSLGAPNEQYF	TGCGCCAGCAGCTTGGGAGCCCCTAACGAGCAGTACTTC
TRBV6-1	NA	TRBJ1-2	TRBD1	CASRGQGEGYTF	TGTGCCAGCAGGGGACAGGGGGAAGGCTACACCTTC
TRBV20-1	NA	TRBJ2-5	NA	CSAKNYETQYF	TGCAGTGCCAAGAATTACGAGACCCAGTACTTC
TRBV4-1	NA	TRBJ2-5	TRBD1	CASSHLTGAWQETQYF	TGCGCCAGCAGCCACCTGACAGGGGCCTGGCAAGAGACCCAGTACTTC
TRBV29-1	once	TRBJ2-7	TRBD2	CSVAVSGAWDEQYF	TGCAGCGTTGCGGTGAGCGGGGCGTGGGATGAGCAGTACTTC
TRBV7-2	once	TRBJ2-1	NA	CASSVPGLYNEQFF	TGTGCCAGCAGCGTTCCGGGACTTTACAATGAGCAGTTCTTC
TRBV21-1	NA	TRBJ2-7	NA	CASSKAVLAGSSYEQYF	TGTGCCAGCAGCAAAGCAGTACTAGCGGGCAGCTCCTACGAGCAGTACTTC
TRBV5-4	NA	TRBJ2-1	NA	CASSFGDEQFF	TGTGCCAGCAGCTTCGGGGATGAGCAGTTCTTC
TRBV7-9	NA	TRBJ2-7	TRBD1	CASSPGTGRSYEQYF	TGTGCCAGCAGCCCCGGGACAGGGCGTTCCTACGAGCAGTACTTC
TRBV7-2	NA	TRBJ1-5	TRBD1	CASSHTGTGDVQPQHF	TGTGCCAGCAGCCATACCGGGACAGGGGATGTCCAGCCCCAGCATTTT
TRBV7-9	once	TRBJ2-5	TRBD1	CASSLTRTGEETQYF	TGTGCCAGCAGCTTAACCCGGACAGGGGAAGAGACCCAGTACTTC
TRBV5-1	NA	TRBJ2-6	TRBD1	CASSQQGAGANVLTF	TGCGCCAGCAGCCAACAGGGGGCTGGGGCCAACGTCCTGACTTTC
TRBV6-1	NA	TRBJ1-3	NA	CASSEVRQGGNTIYF	TGTGCCAGCAGTGAAGTCCGGCAGGGAGGAAACACCATATATTTT
TRBV7-8	NA	TRBJ2-3	NA	CASSSTDTQYF	TGTGCCAGCAGCTCAACAGATACGCAGTATTTT
TRBV5-1	NA	TRBJ2-3	NA	CASSSRLGVGTDTQYF	TGCGCCAGCAGCTCCAGACTAGGCGTGGGCACAGATACGCAGTATTTT
TRBV28	NA	TRBJ2-1	NA	CASSSGAMDIYNEQFF	TGTGCCAGCAGTTCAGGGGCGATGGACATTTACAATGAGCAGTTCTTC
TRBV5-5	NA	TRBJ2-7	NA	CASNTDGASTYEQYF	TGTGCCAGCAACACCGATGGGGCCAGCACCTACGAGCAGTACTTC
TRBV29-1	NA	TRBJ1-2	NA	CSAITPYNYGYTF	TGCAGCGCCATTACCCCCTATAACTATGGCTACACCTTC
TRBV7-2	NA	TRBJ2-5	NA	CASSLVGGPESGETQYF	TGTGCCAGCAGCTTGGTGGGGGGCCCGGAGAGTGGAGAGACCCAGTACTTC
TRBV11-3	NA	TRBJ1-1	NA	CASSKMANTEAFF	TGTGCCAGCAGTAAAATGGCGAACACTGAAGCTTTCTTT
TRBV28	NA	TRBJ2-7	TRBD1	CASSGARGQSYEQYF	TGTGCCAGCAGCGGGGCCAGGGGACAGTCCTACGAGCAGTACTTC
TRBV30	NA	TRBJ2-7	NA	CAWSVTYEQYF	TGTGCCTGGAGCGTCACCTACGAGCAGTACTTC
TRBV7-8	NA	TRBJ2-5	NA	CASSFQSETQYF	TGTGCCAGCAGCTTCCAATCGGAGACCCAGTACTTC
TRBV7-3	NA	TRBJ2-1	TRBD2	CASSPAGGSYNEQFF	TGTGCCAGCAGCCCCGCGGGGGGGTCCTACAATGAGCAGTTCTTC
TRBV30	NA	TRBJ2-3	NA	CAWSPSDTQYF	TGTGCCTGGAGCCCGTCAGATACGCAGTATTTT
TRBV18	NA	TRBJ2-3	TRBD1	CASSPRTGGTDTQYF	TGTGCCAGCTCACCGCGGACAGGGGGAACAGATACGCAGTATTTT